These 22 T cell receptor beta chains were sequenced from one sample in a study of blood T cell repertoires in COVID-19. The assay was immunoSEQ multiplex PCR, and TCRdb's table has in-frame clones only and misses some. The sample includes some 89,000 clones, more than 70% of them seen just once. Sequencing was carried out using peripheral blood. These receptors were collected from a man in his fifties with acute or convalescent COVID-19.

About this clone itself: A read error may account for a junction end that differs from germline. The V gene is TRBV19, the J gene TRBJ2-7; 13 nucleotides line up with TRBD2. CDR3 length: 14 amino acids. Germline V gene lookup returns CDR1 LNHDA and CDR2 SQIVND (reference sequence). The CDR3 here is CASSPDWTSGRQNF. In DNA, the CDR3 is TGTGCCAGTAGTCCCGACTGGACTAGCGGGAGACAAAACTTC.

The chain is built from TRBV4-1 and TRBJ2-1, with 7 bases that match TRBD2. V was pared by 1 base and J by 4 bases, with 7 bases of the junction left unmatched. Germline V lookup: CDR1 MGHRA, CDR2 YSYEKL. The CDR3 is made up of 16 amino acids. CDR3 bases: TGCGCCAGCAGCCAAGGTTCCGGGACTACTTACAATGAGCAGTTCTTC. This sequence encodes CASSQGSGTTYNEQFF.

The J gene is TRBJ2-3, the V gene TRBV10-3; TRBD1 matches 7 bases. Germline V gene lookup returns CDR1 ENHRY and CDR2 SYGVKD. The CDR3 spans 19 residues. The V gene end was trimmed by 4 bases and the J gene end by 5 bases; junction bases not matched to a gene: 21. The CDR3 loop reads CAISGFPFTGETGEDTQYF. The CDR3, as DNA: TGTGCCATCAGTGGCTTCCCCTTTACAGGGGAAACGGGTGAAGATACGCAGTATTTT.

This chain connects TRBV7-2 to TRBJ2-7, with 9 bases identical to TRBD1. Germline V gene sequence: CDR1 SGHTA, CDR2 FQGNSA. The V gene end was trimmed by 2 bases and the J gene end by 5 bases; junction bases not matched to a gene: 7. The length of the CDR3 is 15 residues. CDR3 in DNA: TGTGCCAGCAGCTTAATGGGGACAGGGTCCCACGAGCAGTACTTC. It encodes CASSLMGTGSHEQYF.

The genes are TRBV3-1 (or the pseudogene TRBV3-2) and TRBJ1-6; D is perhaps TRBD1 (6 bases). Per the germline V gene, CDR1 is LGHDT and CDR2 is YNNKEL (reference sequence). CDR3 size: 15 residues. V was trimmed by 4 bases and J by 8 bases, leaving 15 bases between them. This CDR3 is CASSPGTRAYSPLHF. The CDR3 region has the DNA TGTGCCAGCAGCCCCGGGACACGGGCTTATTCACCCCTCCACTTT.

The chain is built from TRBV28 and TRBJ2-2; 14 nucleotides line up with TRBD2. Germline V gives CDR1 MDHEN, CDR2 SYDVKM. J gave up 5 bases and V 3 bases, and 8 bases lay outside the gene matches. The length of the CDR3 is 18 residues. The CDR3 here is CASSFRLAGGPGTGELFF. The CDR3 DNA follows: TGTGCCAGCAGTTTTAGACTAGCGGGAGGGCCGGGTACCGGGGAGCTGTTTTTT.

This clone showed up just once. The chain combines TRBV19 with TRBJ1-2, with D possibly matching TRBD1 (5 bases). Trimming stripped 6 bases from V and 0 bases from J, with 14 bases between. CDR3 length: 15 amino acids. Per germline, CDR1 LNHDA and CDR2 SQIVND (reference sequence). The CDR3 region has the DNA TGTGCCAGTAGCCCTGGGAGGGGAACTAACTATGGCTACACCTTC. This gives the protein CASSPGRGTNYGYTF.

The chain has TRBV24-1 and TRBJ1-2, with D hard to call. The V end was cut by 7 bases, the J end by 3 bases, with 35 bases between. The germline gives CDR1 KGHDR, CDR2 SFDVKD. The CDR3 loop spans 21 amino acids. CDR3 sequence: CATSSGPKGFGRAQIDYGYTF. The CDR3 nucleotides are TGTGCCACCAGCAGCGGGCCTAAGGGCTTCGGGAGGGCTCAGATAGACTATGGCTACACCTTC.

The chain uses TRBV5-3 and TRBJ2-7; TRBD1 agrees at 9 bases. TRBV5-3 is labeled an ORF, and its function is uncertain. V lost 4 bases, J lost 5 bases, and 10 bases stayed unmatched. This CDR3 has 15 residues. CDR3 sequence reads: CARSLRDRASNEQYF. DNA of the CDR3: TGTGCCAGAAGCCTCCGGGACAGGGCTAGTAACGAGCAGTACTTC.

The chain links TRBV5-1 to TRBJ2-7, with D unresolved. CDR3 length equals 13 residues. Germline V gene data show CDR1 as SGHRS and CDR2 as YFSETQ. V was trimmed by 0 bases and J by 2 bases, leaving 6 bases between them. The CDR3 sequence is CASSLGGTYEQYF. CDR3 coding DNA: TGCGCCAGCAGCTTGGGCGGAACCTACGAGCAGTACTTC.

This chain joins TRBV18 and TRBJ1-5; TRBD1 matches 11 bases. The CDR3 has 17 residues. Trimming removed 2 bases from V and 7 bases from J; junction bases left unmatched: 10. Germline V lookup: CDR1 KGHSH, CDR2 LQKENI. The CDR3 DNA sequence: TGTGCCAGCTCACCATTAGGGTTGGGACAGGGGGGCCAGCCCCAGCATTTT. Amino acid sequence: CASSPLGLGQGGQPQHF.

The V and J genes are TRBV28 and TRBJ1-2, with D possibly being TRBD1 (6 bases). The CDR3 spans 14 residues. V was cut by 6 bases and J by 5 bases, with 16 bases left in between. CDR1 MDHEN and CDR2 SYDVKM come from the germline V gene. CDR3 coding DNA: TGTGCCAGCAGGGAAGGACAGTCCCCATATGGCTACACCTTC. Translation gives CASREGQSPYGYTF.

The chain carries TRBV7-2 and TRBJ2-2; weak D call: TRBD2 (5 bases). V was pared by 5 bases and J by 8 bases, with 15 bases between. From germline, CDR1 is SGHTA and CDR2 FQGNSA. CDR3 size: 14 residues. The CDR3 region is CASSLNRGSGELFF. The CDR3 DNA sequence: TGTGCCAGCAGCCTCAATCGGGGTTCAGGGGAGCTGTTTTTT.

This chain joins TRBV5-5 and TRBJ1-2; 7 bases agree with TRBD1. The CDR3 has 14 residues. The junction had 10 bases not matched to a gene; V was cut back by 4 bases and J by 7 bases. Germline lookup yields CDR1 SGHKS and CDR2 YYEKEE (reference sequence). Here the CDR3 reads CASSLLDRAIGYTF. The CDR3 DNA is TGTGCCAGCAGCCTGCTCGACAGGGCTATTGGCTACACCTTC.

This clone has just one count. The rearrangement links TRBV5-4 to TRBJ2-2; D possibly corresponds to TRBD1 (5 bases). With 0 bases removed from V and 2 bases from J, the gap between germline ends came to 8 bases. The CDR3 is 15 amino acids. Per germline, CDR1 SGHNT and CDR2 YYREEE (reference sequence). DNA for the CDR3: TGTGCCAGCAGCTTGGCCAGGGATAACACCGGGGAGCTGTTTTTT. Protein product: CASSLARDNTGELFF.

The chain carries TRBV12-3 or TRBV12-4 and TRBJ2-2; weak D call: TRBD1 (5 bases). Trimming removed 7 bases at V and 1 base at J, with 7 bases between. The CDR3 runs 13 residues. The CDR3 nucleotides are TGTGCCAGCACTGACAGGAACACCGGGGAGCTGTTTTTT. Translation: CASTDRNTGELFF.

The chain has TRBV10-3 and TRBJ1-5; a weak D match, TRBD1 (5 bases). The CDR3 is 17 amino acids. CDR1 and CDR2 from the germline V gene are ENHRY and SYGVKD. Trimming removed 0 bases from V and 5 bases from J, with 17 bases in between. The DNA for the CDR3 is TGTGCCATCAGTGAGTCGATTCAGGGAGGTCAGCATCAGCCCCAGCATTTT. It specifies CAISESIQGGQHQPQHF.

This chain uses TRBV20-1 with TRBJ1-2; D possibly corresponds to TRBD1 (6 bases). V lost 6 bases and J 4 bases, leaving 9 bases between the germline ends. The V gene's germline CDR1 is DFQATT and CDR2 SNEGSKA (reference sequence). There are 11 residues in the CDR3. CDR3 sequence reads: CSAPGAYGYTF. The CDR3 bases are TGCAGTGCACCAGGGGCCTATGGCTACACCTTC.

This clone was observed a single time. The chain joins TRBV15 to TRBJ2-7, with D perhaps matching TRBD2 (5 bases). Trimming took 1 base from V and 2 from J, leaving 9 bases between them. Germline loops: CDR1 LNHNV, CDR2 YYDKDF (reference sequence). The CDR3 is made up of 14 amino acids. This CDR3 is CATSRAWRTYEQYF. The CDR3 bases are TGTGCCACCAGCAGAGCCTGGAGGACCTACGAGCAGTACTTC.

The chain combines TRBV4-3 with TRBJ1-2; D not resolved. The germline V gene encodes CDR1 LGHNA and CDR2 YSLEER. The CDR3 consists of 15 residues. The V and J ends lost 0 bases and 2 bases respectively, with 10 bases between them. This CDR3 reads CASSQEVHTNYGYTF. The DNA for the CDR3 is TGCGCCAGCAGCCAAGAGGTTCACACGAACTATGGCTACACCTTC.

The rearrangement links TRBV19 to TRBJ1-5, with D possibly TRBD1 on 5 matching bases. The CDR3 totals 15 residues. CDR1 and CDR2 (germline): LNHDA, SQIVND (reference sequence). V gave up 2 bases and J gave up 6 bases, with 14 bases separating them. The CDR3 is CASSIWGTGIQPQHF. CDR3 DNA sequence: TGTGCCAGTAGTATATGGGGGACTGGAATTCAGCCCCAGCATTTT.

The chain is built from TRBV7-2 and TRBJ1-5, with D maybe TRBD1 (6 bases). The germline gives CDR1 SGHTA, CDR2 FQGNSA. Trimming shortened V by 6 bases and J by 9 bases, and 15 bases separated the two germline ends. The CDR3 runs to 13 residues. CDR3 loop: CASSSTGPPPQHF. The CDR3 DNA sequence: TGTGCCAGCAGTTCCACAGGGCCCCCGCCCCAGCATTTT.